This TCR beta chain was identified during a study of low-dose radiotherapy and immunotherapy resistance in tumors (dated by TCRdb to between 2021 and 2023). Study-wide context: In Cohort 1, 0.5 Gy per fraction was delivered every 2 weeks, and a total PTV dose of 6.5 Gy was prescribed. Nivolumab and ipilimumab were both given intravenously, with nivolumab at a 240 mg flat dose every two weeks and ipilimumab at 1 mg/kg every six weeks. Cohort 2 received 1 Gy per fraction every two weeks, with a total of 13 Gy over 26 weeks. No randomization into treatment groups was done for the people taking part in the trial. Aspirin 300 mg was taken orally once daily by patients for four cycles, starting on cycle 1 day 1. Eight patients were included in the translational analysis, namely three from the first dose cohort plus the first five from the second dose cohort. Cyclophosphamide 200 mg/m2 was administered intravenously every two weeks, one day before each radiation and immunotherapy administration.

Regarding this clonotype: No antigen is known for it. A single base separates this from a much larger clone, so it may be a read error. The CDR3 carries no conserved terminal phenylalanine or tryptophan, so it likely arises from a read error.

The instrument given in TCRdb is Illumina HiSeq 2500. To make first-strand cDNA, Superscript III was used along with a set of TRAV- and TRBV-specific primers so that both the TCRalpha and TCRbeta chains were covered. A roughly 18-cycle PCR with Phusion amplified the TCRs, pairing a constant-region primer with the adapter that was attached to the V primers. The MessageAmp II aRNA Amplification Kit was used to amplify the isolated mRNA, with in vitro transcription run for less than 20 hours at 37 degrees C. The Dynabeads mRNA DIRECT Purification Kit was used to isolate the mRNA for TCR sequencing. Indexed Illumina adapters were added in a second Phusion PCR of about 26 cycles, and the PCR products were purified with AMPure XP beads. The authors processed their data as follows. Custom Perl scripts pooled TCR sequences encoding the same protein, removed out-of-frame sequences and computed each clonotype's abundance. Any TCR sequence backed by just one read was left out of the analysis. Among the metrics used to describe the repertoires were Shannon entropy, Gini index, clonality, richness, and the frequency of TCRs shared between repertoires. The public reads were quality trimmed at Q25 with fastp and then assembled into clones with MiXCR by TCRdb, keeping productive beta chains. Every distinct CDR3 protein forms one entry, paired with its most common genes and DNA. For this entry, the V and J calls and clone size follow TCRdb and not the study's own pipeline. The sample includes 80,000 or so distinct CDR3 sequences, with less than 20% observed a single time. Approximately 1.5% of the sample comes from the top ten.

The CDR3 spans 13 residues, counting both ends. Kept here is only the CDR3 DNA, which spans 39 bases and is read in frame from base 1. CDR1 MNHEY and CDR2 SVGEGT were looked up in the germline V gene. The germline V and J ends show losses of 8 bases and 2 bases respectively, and no gene match explains 6 bases of the junction. Interpreted using the paper, the time point label stands for: after trial treatment. The sample's treatment or condition label is to be understood as: LDRT plus nivolumab, ipilimumab, low-dose cyclophosphamide and aspirin (RACIN trial). Donors were enrolled in RACIN, a single-arm phase I dose-escalation trial in which nivolumab, ipilimumab, aspirin, low-dose cyclophosphamide and low-dose radiotherapy were combined. Patients were eligible if they had advanced solid tumors that were TIL-negative.

The input for sequencing was PBMCs, taken after low-dose radiotherapy plus immunotherapy. This receptor was identified in a male donor with prostate cancer. The V and J genes are TRBV6-2 or TRBV6-3 and TRBJ2-7; a stretch of 7 junction bases matches TRBD2. The nucleotides read TGTGCCAGCGAATCCGGGACTACCTACGAGCAGTACTCC. It encodes CASESGTTYEQYS.